This TCR beta chain was captured by sequencing in a study of blood T cell repertoires in COVID-19. Background on the study: PBMCs, B-cell-depleted T cells, or T cells were the source of the cDNA or gDNA that made up the material.

Residents of 24 US areas, aged roughly 18 to 89 years, made up the participants. Between the trimmed V and J ends, which lost 6 bases and 0 bases, there was a span of 11 bases. The CDR3 runs 15 residues. Germline V CDR1 and CDR2: MDHEN, SYDVKM. Measured with immunoSEQ multiplex PCR; TCRdb has only the in-frame clones, and not every one. The sample has about 150,000 clones, 79% seen once. The clonotype was recovered from a woman aged 70 to 79 in a cohort exposed to, infected with or recovered from COVID-19 (not recorded which). The sample consisted of PBMCs or T cells enriched from blood (not recorded which). V gene TRBV28 combines with J gene TRBJ2-2; a possible D gene is TRBD1 (6 bases). The CDR3 coding sequence is TGTGCCAGCAGAGCGACAGGTCCGAACACCGGGGAGCTGTTTTTT. This codes for CASRATGPNTGELFF.